Following are 17 T cell receptor beta chains from one sample sequenced in a study of regulatory T cells in long-lasting Graves disease. The time point here: newly diagnosed GD, antithyroid drugs for less than 3 months. PBMC RNA was the source of the TCR library. Arm-PCR of CDR3 regions and iRepertoire HTBI primers were used to build TCR beta libraries. MiXCR, applied by TCRdb to the multiplex PCR reads, yields one record per CDR3 protein. This sample has a few hundred thousand distinct CDR3 sequences; 14% occur once, and the top ten carry 17%. These same data were also listed under a study on T cells in Graves' hyperthyroidism and ophthalmopathy.

The sequencing used peripheral blood mononuclear cells (PBMCs), collected at new diagnosis, from a patient treated with antithyroid drugs. These receptors were obtained from a woman aged 45-60 years with Graves disease.

This clonotype was counted ten times or more. This chain connects TRBV3-1 to TRBJ1-6; D gene ambiguous. The CDR3 totals 14 residues. Germline V CDR1 and CDR2: LGHDT, YNNKEL (reference sequence). Trimming pared 6 bases from V and 7 bases from J, leaving 13 bases between. CDR3 protein: CASRVTAENSPLHF. In DNA form, the CDR3 reads TGTGCCAGCAGAGTGACGGCGGAGAATTCACCCCTCCACTTT.

The chain links TRBV29-1 to TRBJ2-3; D unclear. Trimming left V 3 bases short and J 11 bases short, with 15 bases between. The length of the CDR3 is 12 residues. Germline CDR1 and CDR2: SQVTM and ANQGSEA. DNA of the CDR3: TGCAGCGTTGACGTTGTTCGGACGGAGCAGTATTTT. Encoded protein: CSVDVVRTEQYF.

Concerning this clonotype itself: Possible read error: a much larger clone is one base away. The chain combines TRBV28 with TRBJ2-3, with 13 bases fitting TRBD2. This CDR3 has 18 residues. Germline lookup yields CDR1 MDHEN and CDR2 SYDVKM. The CDR3 DNA reads TGTACCAGCAGTAGCACCGGGACTAGCGGGATTCTCACAGATACGCAGTATTTT. Protein sequence: CTSSSTGTSGILTDTQYF.

This clonotype was seen only a few times. Possible read error: a much larger clone is one base away. The CDR3 reads CASSYNSNQPQYF. The CDR3 DNA reads TGTGCCAGCAGTTACAATAGCAATCAGCCCCAGTATTTT. The V call is TRBV6-9, the J call TRBJ1-5, with unresolved D. The DNA end is more similar to TRBJ2-3, so the J call may be wrong. The CDR3 is 13 residues long. Germline CDR1 MNHGY, CDR2 SVAAGI.

This clonotype showed up many times. This sequence joins TRBV11-2 and TRBJ2-7, with unresolved D. CDR3 length equals 16 residues. V was cut by 0 bases and J by 3 bases, with 15 bases left in between. Germline lookup yields CDR1 SGHAT and CDR2 FQNNGV. The CDR3 sequence: CASSLDQAEKGYEQYF. The CDR3 DNA sequence: TGTGCCAGCAGCTTAGATCAGGCGGAAAAAGGCTACGAGCAGTACTTC.

The J gene is TRBJ2-1, the V gene TRBV6-1; 15 nucleotides match TRBD2. Unmatched junction bases numbered 14, after V lost 6 bases and J lost 14 bases. Germline V gene data show CDR1 as MNHNS and CDR2 as SASEGT. The CDR3 consists of 16 residues. CDR3 protein: CASRSPGLAGGEGEFF. The CDR3 nucleotides are TGTGCCAGCAGGTCCCCGGGACTAGCGGGAGGCGAGGGGGAGTTCTTC.

Turning to this clonotype: With a far larger clone one base away, a read error is the likely cause. The chain couples TRBV11-2 to TRBJ1-5; weak D call: TRBD1 (5 bases). The CDR3 consists of 17 residues. Germline CDR1 SGHAT, CDR2 FQNNGV. CDR3 sequence: CASTFSGARNSDQPQHF. The CDR3 DNA reads TGTGCCAGCACTTTTTCCGGGGCGCGGAATAGCGATCAGCCCCAGCATTTT. Filled out from reference TRBV11-2 and TRBJ1-5, the complete variable domain reads EAGVAQSPRYKIIEKRQSVAFWCNPISGHATLYWYQQILGQGPKLLIQFQNNGVVDDSQLPKDRFSAERLKGVDSTLKIQPAKLEDSAVYLCASTFSGARNSDQPQHFGDGTRLSIL.

This sequence joins TRBV18 and TRBJ2-7; 12 bases are shared with TRBD1. Trimming removed 4 bases from V and 2 bases from J; junction bases left unmatched: 9. This CDR3 contains 17 residues. CDR1 is KGHSH and CDR2 is LQKENI in the germline V gene. The CDR3 region is CASSRFEGQGAPYEQYF. DNA of the CDR3: TGTGCCAGCTCACGCTTTGAGGGACAGGGGGCCCCCTACGAGCAGTACTTC.

This clonotype was counted at least ten times. The chain joins TRBV6-5 to TRBJ1-6; 9 positions agree with TRBD1. CDR1 and CDR2 (germline): MNHEY, SVGAGI. The CDR3 runs 15 residues. The V gene end was trimmed by 2 bases and the J gene end by 9 bases; junction bases not matched to a gene: 5. The CDR3 protein is CASSYTDRGPSPLHF. CDR3 bases: TGTGCCAGCAGTTACACGGACAGGGGCCCTTCACCCCTCCACTTT.

With regard to this clonotype: This likely comes from a read error, as the CDR3 has no conserved phenylalanine or tryptophan at its end. The chain couples TRBV5-1 to TRBJ2-1; D gene unclear. V was trimmed by 4 bases and J by 2 bases, leaving 13 bases between them. Germline values: CDR1 SGHRS, CDR2 YFSETQ. This CDR3 has 15 residues. The CDR3 sequence: CASSPLDNTYNEQFS. CDR3 nucleotide sequence: TGCGCCAGCAGCCCCCTCGACAATACCTACAATGAGCAGTTCTCC.

This clonotype was recorded at least ten times. In nucleotides, the CDR3 is TGTGCCAGCAACCCCTCCCTTTTTAGCGGGAATGGGGGCACAGATACGCAGTATTTT. Protein: CASNPSLFSGNGGTDTQYF. V gene TRBV28 combines with J gene TRBJ2-3, with 8 bases aligning to TRBD2. J was trimmed by 1 base and V by 7 bases; bases with no gene match: 19. The CDR3 contains 19 residues. CDR1 and CDR2 from the germline V gene are MDHEN and SYDVKM.

This clonotype was counted at least ten times. The chain links TRBV6-1 to TRBJ2-2; D is ambiguous. The CDR3 sequence is 14 residues long. With 6 bases removed from V and 5 bases from J, the gap between germline ends came to 13 bases. The germline gives CDR1 MNHNS, CDR2 SASEGT. CDR3 DNA: TGTGCCAGCAGGGCCCGTCGGCGTACCGGGGAGCTGTTTTTT. As protein: CASRARRRTGELFF.

This clonotype appeared many times. The genes are TRBV3-1 and TRBJ2-7; tentative D call: TRBD2 (6 bases). CDR1 and CDR2 from the germline V gene are LGHDT and YNNKEL (reference sequence). The CDR3 loop spans 16 amino acids. V dropped 0 bases and J dropped 4 bases, with 16 bases sitting between them. The chain's CDR3 is CASSQDDGTVEYEQYF. The CDR3 nucleotides read TGTGCCAGCAGCCAAGACGATGGGACTGTGGAGTACGAGCAGTACTTC.

This clonotype was recorded at least ten times. The chain links TRBV28 to TRBJ1-2, with TRBD1 as a possible D gene (5 bases). In germline, CDR1 is MDHEN, CDR2 SYDVKM. V shed 5 bases and J shed 8 bases, with 15 bases lying between them. This CDR3 is 13 amino acids long. This CDR3 is CASSLTAGGGYTF. DNA for the CDR3: TGTGCCAGCAGTCTGACAGCCGGAGGGGGCTACACCTTC.

This clonotype showed up many times. The chain uses TRBV2 and TRBJ2-4; D is perhaps TRBD2 (5 bases). The germline V and J ends were trimmed by 7 bases and 10 bases, with 11 bases remaining between them. CDR1 and CDR2 from the germline V gene are SNHLY and FYNNEI. CDR3 length: 11 amino acids. CDR3 residues: CASTISGIQYF. CDR3 bases: TGTGCCAGCACCATTTCGGGGATTCAGTACTTC.

Of note for this clonotype: This may stem from a read error, because a much larger clone lies one nucleotide away. The conserved phenylalanine or tryptophan normally closing the CDR3 is absent here, so this likely arose from a read error. The chain employs TRBV27 and TRBJ2-7, with D unresolved. Trimming stripped 3 bases from V and 7 bases from J, with 13 bases between. CDR3 length: 13 amino acids. The germline V gene has CDR1 MNHEY and CDR2 SMNVEV (reference sequence). DNA for the CDR3: TGTGCCAGCAGTTTCAAGACGGAAAGAGAGCAGTACTCC. Translated: CASSFKTEREQYS.

This chain connects TRBV29-1 to TRBJ2-2, with D maybe TRBD2 (6 bases). From germline, CDR1 is SQVTM and CDR2 ANQGSEA. The V end was cut by 7 bases, the J end by 7 bases, with 16 bases between. The CDR3 has 13 amino acids. The CDR3 DNA reads TGCAGCGGCATAGTCGGGGGTAACGGGGAGCTGTTTTTT. It codes for CSGIVGGNGELFF.